This T cell receptor (beta chain) was obtained from a study of blood T cells in healthy people across ages. Overall study findings and caveats: Strong correlation was found linking TCR beta diversity to naive T cell percentage.

A second roughly 6 to 11 cycle PCR used barcoded and J-beta primers. TCRdb reprocessed the 5' RACE reads with MiXCR, giving one entry per CDR3 protein. The profile shows approximately 820,000 distinct CDR3 sequences, more than 40% of them singletons. The CDR3 has 17 residues. Germline assignment: CDR1 SGHVS and CDR2 FNYEAQ. About this clonotype: The antigen is not known.

The V call is TRBV7-6, the J call TRBJ2-5; D is unclear. The better agreement between TRBJ2-7 and the DNA end casts doubt on the J call. The clonotype originates from a man aged 55 to 70 in good health. Sequenced input: blood. CDR3 coding DNA: TGTGCCAGCAGCTTAGAAACCGACACGAACGTCCTATACGAGCAGTACTTC. Protein: CASSLETDTNVLYEQYF.